The 25 T cell receptor beta chains in this list originate from one sample, sequenced in a study of cytomegalovirus exposure and HLA in healthy donors. TCRdb keeps only in-frame clones here, not all; method: immunoSEQ multiplex PCR. The sample shows 150,000 or so clones, about 86% of them seen only once. Sequencing input: PBMCs. The receptors stem from a human donor in good health.

V usage is TRBV19 and J usage is TRBJ2-1; 12 nucleotides line up with TRBD2. This CDR3 spans 18 amino acids. From germline, CDR1 is LNHDA and CDR2 SQIVND (reference sequence). With 6 bases clipped from V and 6 bases from J, the junction kept 15 bases outside the gene matches. The CDR3, as DNA: TGTGCCAGTAGCCCGGAGGGGATCCTAGCGGGAGGGTTCAATGAGCAGTTCTTC. It specifies CASSPEGILAGGFNEQFF.

The CDR3 DNA reads TGTGCCAGCAGTTTATCTGATCGCCCCCGGGACAAACAGTTCTTC. Protein: CASSLSDRPRDKQFF. V is TRBV27 and J is TRBJ2-1; possibly TRBD1 for D (6 bases). Germline CDR1 MNHEY, CDR2 SMNVEV (reference sequence). The CDR3 has 15 residues. Deletions cut 0 bases from V and 13 bases from J, with 19 bases between.

As DNA, the CDR3 is TGTGCCAGCATGCGGACTAGCGGGAGAGCGGATACGCAGTATTTT. It encodes CASMRTSGRADTQYF. The chain combines TRBV6-1 with TRBJ2-3; 13 nucleotides align to TRBD2. The length of the CDR3 is 15 residues. V shed 7 bases and J 6 bases; nucleotides not matched to a gene: 7. Germline V gene data show CDR1 as MNHNS and CDR2 as SASEGT.

V and J are TRBV2 and TRBJ1-1; possibly TRBD1 for D (5 bases). The length of the CDR3 is 15 residues. V was shortened by 4 bases and J by 6 bases, with 18 bases between the two germline ends. The V gene's germline CDR1 is SNHLY and CDR2 FYNNEI. In DNA form, the CDR3 reads TGTGCCAGCAGTGGGACCACCCAGGGCCCGGCTGAAGCTTTCTTT. Translation: CASSGTTQGPAEAFF.

The chain couples TRBV6-6 to TRBJ2-7, with D tentatively TRBD2 (7 bases). Germline-derived CDR1 and CDR2 are MNHNY and SVGAGI (reference sequence). V was shortened by 8 bases and J by 0 bases, with 14 bases between the two germline ends. CDR3 size: 14 residues. Here the CDR3 reads CASQEGGSSYEQYF. CDR3 bases: TGTGCCAGCCAGGAGGGGGGGAGCTCCTACGAGCAGTACTTC.

This chain connects TRBV19 to TRBJ1-2; D is perhaps TRBD1 (5 bases). Trimming removed 4 bases from V and 3 bases from J, with 9 bases in between. Germline V gives CDR1 LNHDA, CDR2 SQIVND (reference sequence). CDR3 length equals 13 residues. CDR3 region: CASSNRGDYGYTF. DNA for the CDR3: TGTGCCAGTAGTAACCGGGGGGACTATGGCTACACCTTC.

The chain has TRBV9 and TRBJ1-2; D not resolved. The CDR3 is 14 residues long. The germline V gene encodes CDR1 SGDLS and CDR2 YYNGEE. Trimming took off 3 bases at V and 4 bases at J, with 13 bases between the two ends. CDR3 DNA sequence: TGTGCCAGCAGCGCAAGGAGTGCTGCCTATGGCTACACCTTC. Protein product: CASSARSAAYGYTF.

This chain links TRBV5-8 with TRBJ1-1; D not resolved. The CDR3 sequence is 18 residues long. Trimming took off 1 base at V and 1 base at J, with 20 bases between the two ends. CDR1 SGHTS and CDR2 YDEGEE come from the germline V gene. DNA for the CDR3: TGTGCCAGCAGCTTGTCGGTCCTTAAATTTCGCCGGAACACTGAAGCTTTCTTT. It specifies CASSLSVLKFRRNTEAFF.

This clone is a singleton in its sample. The chain couples TRBV13 to TRBJ1-1; perhaps TRBD1 as D (5 bases). Looked up from germline, CDR1 is PRHDT and CDR2 is FYEKMQ (reference sequence). V was cut by 3 bases and J by 5 bases, with 13 bases left in between. The CDR3 is 14 residues long. The CDR3 loop reads CASSFDSVETEAFF. CDR3 DNA: TGTGCCAGCAGCTTTGACAGTGTAGAGACTGAAGCTTTCTTT.

This clone occurred once. The junction departs from the called germline gene at one end, perhaps through a read error. The chain is built from TRBV7-7 and TRBJ2-1, with TRBD1 identical over 11 bases. CDR1 and CDR2 (germline): SSHAT, FNYEAQ (reference sequence). CDR3 length: 15 residues. CDR3 sequence: CASSLGGGQGGEQFF. CDR3 in DNA: TGTGCTAGCAGCTTAGGAGGGGGACAGGGGGGTGAGCAGTTCTTC.

The chain links TRBV9 to TRBJ2-6; TRBD1 is a possible D gene (6 bases). Germline V gene lookup returns CDR1 SGDLS and CDR2 YYNGEE. Trimming shortened V by 3 bases and J by 2 bases, and 15 bases separated the two germline ends. The CDR3 spans 17 residues. Here the CDR3 reads CASSDGTSAPGANVLTF. The CDR3 DNA sequence: TGTGCCAGCAGCGACGGGACATCGGCACCTGGGGCCAACGTCCTGACTTTC.

The genes are TRBV18 and TRBJ2-7; the match to TRBD1 covers 8 bases. CDR1 is KGHSH and CDR2 is LQKENI in the germline V gene. Unmatched junction bases numbered 9, after V lost 5 bases and J lost 0 bases. The CDR3 contains 16 residues. The CDR3, as DNA: TGTGCCAGCTCAACGAGGCCAGGGGGCTACTCCTACGAGCAGTACTTC. This gives the protein CASSTRPGGYSYEQYF.

The CDR3 loop reads CASSKYRDSTYGYTF. The CDR3 DNA reads TGTGCCAGCAGCAAGTACCGGGACAGTACTTATGGCTACACCTTC. The rearrangement joins TRBV11-1 to TRBJ1-2; TRBD1 aligns across 7 bases. V lost 5 bases to trimming and J lost 5 bases; unmatched junction nucleotides: 11. The CDR3 runs 15 residues. Germline V gives CDR1 SGHAT, CDR2 FQDESV (reference sequence). The full variable domain, completed using reference TRBV11-1 and TRBJ1-2, is EAEVAQSPRYKITEKSQAVAFWCDPISGHATLYWYRQILGQGPELLVQFQDESVVDDSQLPKDRFSAERLKGVDSTLKIQPAELGDSAMYLCASSKYRDSTYGYTFGSGTRLTVV.

This clone has a single count. The chain is built from TRBV28 and TRBJ1-3; D ambiguous. Germline CDR1 reads MDHEN; CDR2 reads SYDVKM. The V end lost 3 bases, the J end lost 4 bases, and 10 bases lay between the germline ends. This CDR3 comprises 14 residues. The CDR3 coding sequence is TGTGCCAGCAGTTTCGCGTACGAAGGAAACACCATATATTTT. It specifies CASSFAYEGNTIYF.

This rearrangement joins TRBV5-1 to TRBJ1-1, with a weak D call TRBD1 (5 bases). Trimming removed 1 base at V and 10 bases at J, with 17 bases between. Germline CDR1 and CDR2: SGHRS and YFSETQ. There are 14 residues in the CDR3. The CDR3 nucleotides read TGCGCCAGCAGCTTGTATGGGGGGGGAGGAGGAGCTTTCTTT. As protein: CASSLYGGGGGAFF.

The CDR3 loop reads CASSLDNMNTEAFF. The CDR3 DNA follows: TGCGCCAGCAGCTTGGACAACATGAACACTGAAGCTTTCTTT. The chain is built from TRBV5-1 and TRBJ1-1; D not resolved. The germline V gene has CDR1 SGHRS and CDR2 YFSETQ. V dropped 0 bases and J dropped 0 bases, with 6 bases sitting between them. The CDR3 consists of 14 residues.

The gene calls are TRBV7-8 and TRBJ2-7, with TRBD1 matching over 10 bases. With V trimmed by 4 bases and J by 0 bases, 6 bases remained unmatched. Per the germline V gene, CDR1 is SGHVS and CDR2 is FQNEAQ. There are 16 residues in the CDR3. CDR3 in DNA: TGTGCCAGCAGCTGGGGACAGGGGAAGAGCTCCTACGAGCAGTACTTC. This codes for CASSWGQGKSSYEQYF.

The sample holds one count of this clone. V usage is TRBV6-6 and J usage is TRBJ1-2; D is unresolved. Germline CDR1 reads MNHNY; CDR2 reads SVGAGI (reference sequence). This CDR3 region has 13 residues. Between the trimmed V and J ends, which lost 3 bases and 4 bases, there was a span of 9 bases. The CDR3 nucleotides read TGTGCCAGCAGTTATCCCGTTCTCTATGGCTACACCTTC. Its protein product is CASSYPVLYGYTF.

This chain joins TRBV15 and TRBJ2-7; 13 bases map to TRBD2. This CDR3 is 18 amino acids long. The V and J ends lost 1 base and 2 bases, in that order; junction bases with no gene match: 8. CDR1 and CDR2 from the germline V gene are LNHNV and YYDKDF (reference sequence). CDR3 amino acids: CATSRASGTSGITYEQYF. Here the CDR3 DNA reads TGTGCCACCAGCAGAGCTTCCGGGACTAGCGGGATTACCTACGAGCAGTACTTC. The full variable domain, rest sourced from reference TRBV15 and TRBJ2-7, is DAMVIQNPRYQVTQFGKPVTLSCSQTLNHNVMYWYQQKSSQAPKLLFHYYDKDFNNEADTPDNFQSRRPNTSFCFLDIRSPGLGDTAMYLCATSRASGTSGITYEQYFGPGTRLTVT.

The chain recombines TRBV2 with TRBJ2-3; 7 bases agree with TRBD2. This CDR3 has 15 residues. The germline V gene encodes CDR1 SNHLY and CDR2 FYNNEI. Trimming cost V 6 bases and J 7 bases; bases outside gene matches: 13. The CDR3 here is CASRGVSGPANTQYF. DNA of the CDR3: TGTGCCAGCAGGGGGGTTAGCGGGCCGGCAAATACGCAGTATTTT.

The chain carries TRBV7-3 and TRBJ2-1; D remains ambiguous. The germline V gene encodes CDR1 SGHTA and CDR2 FQGTGA. The germline V and J ends were trimmed by 5 bases and 3 bases, with 17 bases remaining between them. CDR3 length equals 16 residues. The CDR3 DNA reads as TGTGCCAGCAGCCCGAGCCGCGTATCCGGCTACAATGAGCAGTTCTTC. It yields the protein CASSPSRVSGYNEQFF.

This sequence joins TRBV5-4 and TRBJ2-6, with D unresolved. The V gene's germline CDR1 is SGHNT and CDR2 YYREEE (reference sequence). V was clipped by 0 bases and J by 0 bases, with 7 bases between them. The CDR3 spans 16 residues. CDR3 residues: CASSLGHRSGANVLTF. The CDR3, as DNA: TGTGCCAGCAGCTTGGGACACCGCTCTGGGGCCAACGTCCTGACTTTC.

V usage is TRBV27 and J usage is TRBJ1-1; the D is unclear. This CDR3 is built from 14 residues. The V gene lost 1 base and the J gene lost 1 base, with 7 bases spanning the gap. From germline, CDR1 is MNHEY and CDR2 SMNVEV (reference sequence). The CDR3, as DNA: TGTGCCAGCAGTTTATTCGGGGAGAACACTGAAGCTTTCTTT. Translating it yields CASSLFGENTEAFF.

V gene TRBV7-2 combines with J gene TRBJ2-1, with a weak D call TRBD2 (5 bases). Trimming stripped 2 bases from V and 3 bases from J, with 5 bases between. This CDR3 region has 13 residues. Germline loops: CDR1 SGHTA, CDR2 FQGNSA. This CDR3 is CASSLTSYNEQFF. The CDR3 DNA reads as TGTGCCAGCAGCTTAACTAGCTACAATGAGCAGTTCTTC. The variable domain in full, with the rest retrieved from reference TRBV7-2 and TRBJ2-1, is GAGVSQSPSNKVTEKGKDVELRCDPISGHTALYWYRQSLGQGLEFLIYFQGNSAPDKSGLPSDRFSAERTGGSVSTLTIQRTQQEDSAVYLCASSLTSYNEQFFGPGTRLTVL.

This chain joins TRBV5-1 and TRBJ2-4, with 7 bases identical to TRBD2. Trimming cost V 0 bases and J 1 base; bases outside gene matches: 4. Germline values: CDR1 SGHRS, CDR2 YFSETQ. CDR3 size: 16 residues. The CDR3 sequence is CASSLALLAAKNIQYF. The CDR3 DNA reads as TGCGCCAGCAGCTTGGCCTTACTAGCGGCCAAAAACATTCAGTACTTC.